The present entry profiles one T cell receptor (beta chain) with its context. This clone has just a few counts. This clone's antigen is unknown. It has no much larger one-base neighbor in the sample; base qualities were not kept. Collaborating institutions collected whole blood in K2EDTA tubes following their own protocols. For TCRbeta analysis, collaborator samples were shipped as frozen whole blood, as isolated PBMCs, or as DNA extracted from either sample type. This sample stems from a study of blood T cell repertoires in COVID-19 (dated by TCRdb to about 2020). Background on the whole study: The collaborator samples originated in the United States, Italy and Spain and spanned the acute and convalescent phases of COVID-19. The material from the prospective study consisted of cDNA or gDNA derived from T cells, B-cell-depleted T cells, or PBMCs. Deeply sampled blood TCRbeta repertoires from subjects exposed to, actively infected with, or recovered from COVID-19 were included in the dataset. The repertoires were released in a freely available public database intended as a resource for research on the immune response to SARS-CoV-2. Samples came from the ongoing ImmuneRACE study (first 160 participants) plus 1,254 subjects from 6 global collaborators. The sample metadata nearly always contained a de-identified subject ID, COVID-19 status, age in years and sex. Where available, HLA class I and class II types were taken from metadata supplied by the sample provider and were not determined by assay-based typing.

The immunoSEQ Assay, a bias-controlled multiplex PCR, was used to amplify TCRbeta CDR3 regions from genomic DNA. In the paper's pipeline: The number of nucleated cells in each sample was estimated from the amplification of reference gene primers within the assay. Sequence reads were collapsed and filtered to measure the absolute abundance of every unique TCRbeta CDR3 rearrangement. For each sample, productive Simpson clonality was calculated by taking the square root of Simpson's diversity index across productive rearrangements. TCRdb holds this immuneACCESS table with in-frame rearrangements only. Some clones are missing; in checked studies, unresolved V genes explain under half, and the rest has no known cause. V, J and clone size are taken as reported in that table, and D and trimming were inferred from the DNA itself. In all, the sample holds about 51,000 clones, and 65% to 85% of those were seen once. More than 2% of the sample rests with the top ten.

Study-wide findings and limitations: How much clinical and demographic metadata was included differed by source and by participant, and the metadata was provided uncurated.

This sequence was found in a man aged 45-60 years with acute or convalescent COVID-19. The sample comprised peripheral blood.

CDR3 region: CATSVAGGYEQYF. The DNA sequence is given as TGTGCCACCAGTGTGGCAGGGGGCTACGAGCAGTACTTC. The chain is assembled from TRBV24-1 and TRBJ2-7, with 7 bases matching TRBD1. From the cysteine up to the phenylalanine, the CDR3 has a length of 13 residues. The sequence is cut down to CDR3 DNA, 39 bases in frame from base 1. Trimming accounts for 5 bases at V and 3 bases at J, while the number of junction bases matched to no gene is 3. The germline V gene gives CDR1 as KGHDR and CDR2 as SFDVKD.